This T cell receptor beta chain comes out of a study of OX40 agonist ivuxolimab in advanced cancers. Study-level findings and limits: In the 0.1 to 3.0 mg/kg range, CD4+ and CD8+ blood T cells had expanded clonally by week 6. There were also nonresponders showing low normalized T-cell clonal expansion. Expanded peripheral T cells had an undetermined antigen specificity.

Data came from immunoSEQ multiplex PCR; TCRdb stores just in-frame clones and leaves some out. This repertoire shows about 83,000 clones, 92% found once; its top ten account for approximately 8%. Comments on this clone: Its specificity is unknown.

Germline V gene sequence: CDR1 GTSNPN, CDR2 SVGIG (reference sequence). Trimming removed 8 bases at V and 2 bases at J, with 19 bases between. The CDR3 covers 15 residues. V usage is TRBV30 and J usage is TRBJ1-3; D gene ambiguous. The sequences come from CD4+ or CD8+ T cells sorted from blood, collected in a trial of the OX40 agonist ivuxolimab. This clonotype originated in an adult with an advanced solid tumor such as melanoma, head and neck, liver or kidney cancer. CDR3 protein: CAAPWSGDTGNTIYF. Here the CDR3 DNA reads TGTGCCGCACCCTGGTCGGGAGATACTGGAAACACCATATATTTT.